The present TCR beta chain was sequenced within a study of blood T cell repertoires in COVID-19. Study at large: The United States, Italy and Spain provided the acute and convalescent COVID-19 samples. Nucleic acid was either cDNA or gDNA, and it came from T cells, B-cell-depleted T cells, or PBMCs.

V was clipped by 1 base and J by 5 bases, with 11 bases between them. Per germline, CDR1 SGHNT and CDR2 YENEEA. CDR3 length: 14 residues. Per the study methods: Estimated nucleated cell counts came from reference gene primer amplification. TCRdb's table, derived via immunoSEQ multiplex PCR, lists solely in-frame clones and lacks some. The D gene and trimming were derived from the DNA, and the V and J assignments and clone size from that table. This table holds a few hundred thousand clones, 80% to 90% found once. The TCR originated in a man aged 60 to 69 with acute or convalescent COVID-19. Source material: peripheral blood. The chain links TRBV11-3 to TRBJ2-5, with D perhaps TRBD2 (5 bases). CDR3 residues: CASSLGLSGETQYF. DNA for the CDR3: TGTGCCAGCAGCTTAGGACTAAGCGGCGAGACCCAGTACTTC.